This passage covers 18 T cell receptor beta chains from one sample sequenced in a study of shared clonotypes between healthy human individuals. Libraries were prepared by immunoSEQ multiplex PCR; TCRdb keeps only in-frame clonotypes and omits some of them. This sample carries fewer than 1.6 million clones, 97% to 99% of them seen once, and the ten largest clones take roughly 0.36%. Source material: naive CD4+ T cells sorted from blood. Sample subset: CD45RA+ positively selected. These receptors all come from a man aged 25-45 years in good health.

The rearrangement joins TRBV9 to TRBJ2-3, with unresolved D. The CDR3 consists of 15 residues. Germline-derived CDR1 and CDR2 are SGDLS and YYNGEE. V was pared by 3 bases and J by 2 bases, with 13 bases between. In DNA, the CDR3 is TGTGCCAGCAGCGCCGTGGGGTGGGCCACAGATACGCAGTATTTT. This translates into CASSAVGWATDTQYF.

For the CDR3, the DNA is TGCGCCAGCAGTTCAACGGCACAGCCCTACGAGCAGTACTTC. This translates into CASSSTAQPYEQYF. This chain uses TRBV5-1 with TRBJ2-7; D is unresolved. Looked up from germline, CDR1 is SGHRS and CDR2 is YFSETQ. The V gene lost 5 bases and the J gene lost 2 bases, with 14 bases spanning the gap. The CDR3 has 14 amino acids.

The gene calls are TRBV10-3 and TRBJ2-7; 7 bases match TRBD1. CDR1 and CDR2 (germline): ENHRY, SYGVKD. This CDR3 region has 14 residues. The V gene end was trimmed by 4 bases and the J gene end by 3 bases; junction bases not matched to a gene: 6. The CDR3 spells CAISAGTAIYEQYF. The CDR3 DNA follows: TGTGCCATCAGTGCCGGGACAGCGATCTACGAGCAGTACTTC.

The chain is built from TRBV19 and TRBJ2-1; TRBD2 agrees at 7 bases. V gave up 6 bases and J gave up 1 base; unmatched junction bases: 9. The CDR3 covers 16 residues. Germline assignment: CDR1 LNHDA and CDR2 SQIVND (reference sequence). The CDR3 is CASRGAGRRSYNEQFF. As DNA, the CDR3 is TGTGCCAGTAGGGGCGCCGGGAGGCGATCCTACAATGAGCAGTTCTTC.

J is TRBJ2-7 and V is TRBV5-1; 8 bases fit TRBD2. This CDR3 has 19 amino acids. Per germline, CDR1 SGHRS and CDR2 YFSETQ. V gave up 0 bases and J gave up 3 bases; unmatched junction bases: 17. The CDR3 reads CASSLELAGRLTELYEQYF. CDR3 sequence (DNA): TGCGCCAGCAGCTTGGAGTTAGCGGGGCGGCTGACTGAACTCTACGAGCAGTACTTC.

V usage is TRBV27 and J usage is TRBJ1-2; D is perhaps TRBD1 (5 bases). The ends were cut back, 7 bases at V and 4 bases at J, with 16 bases in the middle. The CDR3 extends over 14 amino acids. CDR1 and CDR2 from the germline V gene are MNHEY and SMNVEV (reference sequence). The CDR3 here is CASTLRGGGYGYTF. CDR3 nucleotide sequence: TGTGCCAGCACGCTCCGTGGGGGGGGCTATGGCTACACCTTC.

V gene TRBV28 combines with J gene TRBJ2-3; the D is unclear. Germline lookup yields CDR1 MDHEN and CDR2 SYDVKM. This CDR3 is 18 amino acids long. V was trimmed by 2 bases and J by 3 bases, leaving 21 bases between them. The CDR3 nucleotides read TGTGCCAGCAGTTTAGGGCCCGGACCCTGGGTTAGTACAGATACGCAGTATTTT. Protein product: CASSLGPGPWVSTDTQYF.

The DNA of the CDR3 is TGTGCCAGCAGCTTGGGTTTAGCGGAGCAGTACTTC. Translated, it gives CASSLGLAEQYF. The gene calls are TRBV5-4 and TRBJ2-7, with D maybe TRBD2 (5 bases). Looked up from germline, CDR1 is SGHNT and CDR2 is YYREEE (reference sequence). Trimming shortened V by 0 bases and J by 7 bases, and 8 bases separated the two germline ends. This CDR3 has 12 residues.

This sequence joins TRBV7-3 and TRBJ2-2; D is unresolved. The CDR3 runs to 15 residues. Germline CDR1 SGHTA, CDR2 FQGTGA. Trimming pared 2 bases from V and 3 bases from J, leaving 10 bases between. The CDR3, as DNA: TGTGCCAGCAGCTTATATGCTTGGGACACCGGGGAGCTGTTTTTT. It is translated as CASSLYAWDTGELFF.

This clone occurred once. The chain links TRBV18 to TRBJ2-5; D is uncertain. V was trimmed by 4 bases and J by 0 bases, leaving 6 bases between them. The CDR3 is 13 residues long. Germline CDR1 and CDR2: KGHSH and LQKENI. The CDR3 nucleotides are TGTGCCAGCTCACAGCCGGACCAAGAGACCCAGTACTTC. Translating gives CASSQPDQETQYF. The whole variable domain, remainder taken from reference TRBV18 and TRBJ2-5, is NAGVMQNPRHLVRRRGQEARLRCSPMKGHSHVYWYRQLPEEGLKFMVYLQKENIIDESGMPKERFSAEFPKEGPSILRIQQVVRGDSAAYFCASSQPDQETQYFGPGTRLLVL.

The rearrangement uses TRBV19 and TRBJ1-5; D call uncertain. The germline CDR1 and CDR2 sequences are LNHDA and SQIVND (reference sequence). V shed 4 bases and J shed 3 bases, with 19 bases lying between them. The CDR3 length is 17 residues. CDR3 sequence reads: CASSSLNLGQINQPQHF. CDR3 sequence (DNA): TGTGCCAGTAGTAGCCTAAATCTAGGGCAAATCAATCAGCCCCAGCATTTT.

The chain combines TRBV5-1 with TRBJ2-7; D remains ambiguous. The germline CDR1 and CDR2 sequences are SGHRS and YFSETQ. The CDR3 runs to 16 residues. V was clipped by 0 bases and J by 8 bases, with 21 bases between them. The CDR3 region has the DNA TGCGCCAGCAGCTTGGCCTCGTCAGTGGGGTCCAATCAGCAGTACTTC. Its protein product is CASSLASSVGSNQQYF.

The V call is TRBV9, the J call TRBJ2-2; D uncertain. Trimming removed 3 bases from V and 5 bases from J, with 14 bases in between. CDR3 size: 15 residues. Germline lookup yields CDR1 SGDLS and CDR2 YYNGEE. CDR3 nucleotides: TGTGCCAGCAGCGGTCGTCCGACTTTGACCGGGGAGCTGTTTTTT. Residues: CASSGRPTLTGELFF.

The chain uses TRBV11-3 and TRBJ2-7; D ambiguous. The V end lost 5 bases, the J end lost 4 bases, and 12 bases lay between the germline ends. CDR1 SGHNT and CDR2 YENEEA come from the germline V gene. The CDR3 totals 13 residues. The CDR3 sequence is CASSPEVGYEQYF. CDR3 coding DNA: TGTGCCAGCAGCCCAGAGGTCGGGTACGAGCAGTACTTC.

The rearrangement uses TRBV5-1 and TRBJ1-1; 7 bases fit TRBD1. The CDR3 consists of 14 residues. Germline trimming cut 2 bases from V and 5 bases from J; bases unmatched to any gene: 6. CDR1 and CDR2 from the germline V gene are SGHRS and YFSETQ. CDR3 nucleotide sequence: TGCGCCAGCAGCTTACAGGGGAGTGGGACTGAAGCTTTCTTT. The encoded protein is CASSLQGSGTEAFF.

V is TRBV19 and J is TRBJ1-2, with 7 bases lining up with TRBD1. The CDR3 totals 15 residues. Trimming removed 7 bases from V and 3 bases from J; junction bases left unmatched: 11. CDR1 is LNHDA and CDR2 is SQIVND in the germline V gene (reference sequence). Written as DNA, the CDR3 is TGTGCCAGTACCCTCTTCGGGGACAGCGACTATGGCTACACCTTC. As protein: CASTLFGDSDYGYTF.

The count of this clone is one. The J gene is TRBJ2-3, the V gene TRBV7-9, with D tentatively TRBD1 (6 bases). Trimming shortened V by 2 bases and J by 4 bases, and 13 bases separated the two germline ends. Germline V gene lookup returns CDR1 SEHNR and CDR2 FQNEAQ (reference sequence). This CDR3 region has 15 residues. CDR3 sequence (DNA): TGTGCCAGCAGCTTAAGGGCAGGGGTGTCAGATACGCAGTATTTT. This encodes CASSLRAGVSDTQYF.

This chain joins TRBV27 and TRBJ2-6, with 8 positions matching TRBD1. Germline CDR1 MNHEY, CDR2 SMNVEV (reference sequence). The V and J ends lost 5 bases and 0 bases, in that order; junction bases with no gene match: 9. CDR3 length: 18 residues. CDR3 DNA: TGTGCCAGCAGTACATGGGACAGGTCCACCTCTGGGGCCAACGTCCTGACTTTC. Its protein is CASSTWDRSTSGANVLTF.